This T cell receptor beta chain appears in the sequencing data of a study of cytomegalovirus exposure and HLA in healthy donors (dated by TCRdb to between 2016 and 2019). The study in broad terms: An earlier analysis of 587 of the donors reported approximately 290 Gb of sequence data and around 110 million unique TCR beta sequences from some 180 million T cells. An early release that covered some 640 HLA-typed donors contained 250 to 350 gigabases of sequencing data and tens of millions of unique TCR sequences. The genetic ancestry cluster associated with self-reported Caucasian donors included around four fifths of the roughly 390 genotyped donors. The aim of the study was to test whether cataloging public T cell receptors could identify signatures of past pathogen exposure. The T cell repertoires of several hundred subjects were profiled by immunosequencing and related to cytomegalovirus serostatus. Along with the approximately 600-subject first cohort, a separate validation cohort of over 90 different subjects was used. The study combined high-throughput TCR immunosequencing, statistical association of individual TCRs with disease status, and machine learning to predict cytomegalovirus infection status. A later analysis re-analyzed previously published TCR beta repertoires from 550 to 700 donors and added high-resolution HLA genotyping to study TCR occurrence patterns. The later analysis used no new phenotypic data to find candidate immune exposures, relying instead on TCR beta sequences and their occurrence across donors. An earlier analysis of a few hundred of the donors applied high-throughput TCR beta sequencing to assess whether each TCR beta V gene segment acted as functional or pseudogenic. Donor age, sex, ethnicity and CMV serostatus were collected together with the repertoire data. Genome-wide SNP genotypes for about three fifths of the roughly 670 donors were used in a later genetic analysis, which treated that subset as a discovery cohort. All discovery cohort repertoires had been generated using a single sequencing platform. HLA typing covered class I and class II loci at four-digit resolution. Typing coverage differed by locus: A, B, C, DRB1 and DQB1 were typed in about 629-630 donors, DQA1 in about 500, DPA1 in some 610, and DPB1 in 472. Four to six DR-DQ haplotypes were handled as single units for association and clustering, since linkage in the cohort was strong. Among 398 genotyped donors of the cohort, an average of about 240,000 unique TCR beta nucleotide sequences were sequenced per donor, roughly a sixth of them non-productive.

The full study reports these points: A group of highly shared sequence variants was considered likely to be a technical artifact of the sequencing pipeline. The classifier was reported to diagnose cytomegalovirus status with high specificity and sensitivity in both the original cohort and the validation cohort. A further reported finding was that TCR beta sequences accurately predicted the HLA-A and HLA-B alleles for most subjects in the first cohort. Three of the identified cytomegalovirus-associated TCR beta chains were confirmed in vitro to be specific for cytomegalovirus antigens. When HLA alleles, especially DR and DQ, strongly co-occurred, TCR associations were difficult to assign to individual alleles. A later analysis associated about 17,000 TCR beta sequences with specific HLA alleles at a false discovery rate of 0.05. In this cohort, only TCR beta chains were sequenced, and detectable features were limited by the absence of alpha or paired-chain data. A later analysis found that most CMV-associated TCR beta chains appeared HLA-restricted, with HLA associations seemingly driven largely by CMV exposure. Broadly in line with IMGT annotations, most TCR beta V segments showed up in productive rearrangements about 90% or about 30% of the time in an earlier analysis of under 700 of the donors. A later analysis found that TCR association rates varied across HLA loci, with DRB1 alleles showing the most associated TCRs and HLA-C alleles the fewest. Because counts were too low, approximately 18 rarely observed V segments, including chromosome 9 orphons, were excluded from the earlier analysis of fewer than 650 of the donors. Correlated functional status among segregating V segments might reflect linkage disequilibrium, but an unknown experimental factor could not be ruled out. Immune exposure information for the cohort was limited to CMV serostatus. In a later genetic analysis, a missense DCLRE1C variant was associated with V-gene and J-gene trimming of TCR beta chains, and the association was replicated in an independent cohort. Most TCR sequences were observed very rarely across donors, whereas some public TCRs were present in many individuals. A total of fewer than 200 TCR beta chains were listed by the study as associated with cytomegalovirus. The authors suggested that the approach could potentially be extended to other disease states and immunological phenotypes. Some IMGT-functional V segments, including TRBV6-2 and TRBV6-3, could not be distinguished by the 87-base-pair reads and were therefore excluded. Compared with equally common non-associated chains, HLA-associated TCR beta chains in a later analysis were more clonally expanded and had lower generation probabilities. Because HLA typing was unavailable for some donors at each locus, only the typed subset was used in association tests. A later analysis reported that several top co-occurrence clusters appeared linked to parvovirus B19, influenza, CMV and Epstein-Barr virus. According to a later genetic analysis, donors in an Asian-associated ancestry cluster had fewer N-insertions in productive TCRs than the approximately 630-donor mean. Presence/absence analyses assumed roughly uniform sequencing depth across donors, an assumption that may not hold.

In total, 600 or so healthy bone marrow donors made up the cohort. At the time of sampling, all cohort members were nominally healthy, though unrecorded immune exposures were likely present. CMV serostatus was positive for 250 to 300 and negative for 352 of the 666 cohort members, and was not recorded for this donor. A peripheral blood sample was collected from each donor, and TCR beta sequencing was performed on peripheral blood mononuclear cells. The Qiagen DNeasy Blood Extraction Kit was used to extract genomic DNA from the blood cell samples. At the junction V is shortened by 3 bases and J by 3 bases, with 6 bases in between. The CDR3 covers 13 residues, taking in both the cysteine and the phenylalanine. Of the read, only the CDR3 DNA is kept; its 39 bases are in frame from base 1. Reading the germline V gene gives CDR1 SNHLY and CDR2 FYNNEI. The library was produced with the immunoSEQ multiplex PCR assay. For the multiplex PCR, a mixture combining 60 forward primers for TCR Vbeta segments and 13 reverse primers for TCR Jbeta segments was used. The CDR3 region of rearranged TCR beta genes was amplified from genomic DNA with a multiplex PCR assay. Amplified TCR beta libraries were sequenced as 87-base-pair reads on the Illumina HiSeq System. In the authors' own workflow: A later analysis counted approximately 76 million unique TCR beta chains across the approximately 700 repertoires, and 9 million to 14 million of these chains were shared by at least two donors. Raw reads were error-corrected and collapsed into unique sequences with a nearest-neighbor algorithm that merged closely related sequences to remove PCR and sequencing errors. CDR3 sequences were aligned to IMGT reference sequences to assign V, D and J gene segments. For a sequence to be retained, a match of at least six nucleotides was required to both a V gene segment and a J gene segment. A rearrangement counted as productive if the CDR3 had no stop codons and remained in frame with V and J, and every other rearrangement counted as non-productive. Following IMGT convention, CDR3 was defined as the stretch from the second conserved V-encoded cysteine up to the conserved J-encoded phenylalanine. Sequences without an unambiguous match to a single V gene segment were excluded from the earlier analysis of 587 of the donors. In an earlier analysis of 500 to 750 of the donors, V segments were called functional above 56.7% productive rearrangements and were called segregating when the between-donor standard deviation exceeded 5%. A statistical classification framework was developed to diagnose cytomegalovirus status using the catalog of TCR beta chain sequences. A later analysis assigned V and J genes by comparing TCR nucleotide sequences with IMGT/GENE-DB human TR gene sequences. Using the TCRdist pipeline, a later analysis assigned CDR3 sequences along with most-parsimonious VDJ recombination scenarios. A later analysis defined each TCR beta chain by its CDR3 amino acid sequence plus V-gene family, and excluded reads lacking a unique V-gene family. To address suspected cross-contamination and a sequencing artifact, a later analysis removed over 500 highly shared, low-generation-probability nucleotide sequences. A later analysis calculated a clonal expansion index for each public chain from normalized within-repertoire ranks of inferred template counts. A later analysis computed generation probabilities with a VDJ recombination model fitted to out-of-frame rearrangements, and checked the results against IGoR. Hypergeometric tests were used in a later analysis to score TCR-TCR, TCR-HLA and TCR-CMV co-occurrence, with a repertoire-size bias correction applied to the TCR pairs. In a later analysis, false discovery rates were estimated by permuting HLA or CMV assignments 20 times. In a later analysis, co-occurring TCRs were grouped using DBSCAN, and TCRdist sequence similarity was added for clustering within HLA-allele-positive subsets. Co-occurrence clustering excluded repertoires with fewer than 30,000 or more than 120,000 public chains, plus five with anomalous nucleotide sharing. TCRdb stores this immuneACCESS table with in-frame sequences only. Part of the clones is absent; in the studies checked, under half of the shortfall reflects unresolved V genes, and no reason is known for the rest. V, J and clone size were drawn from that table, and D and trimming were deduced from the DNA. Within this sample are 250,000 or so clones, with approximately 81% of them counted one time only. In total, the top ten clones hold about 1.2% of the sample.

To note about this clone: Its antigen is still unknown. Within one base of it there is no much larger clone, and no base qualities were kept. At the DNA level, this CDR3 is encoded by other sequences in the same sample as well.

The clonotype originates from a human donor in good health. Here the chain combines TRBV2 and TRBJ1-5, with a tentative D gene TRBD1 over 6 matching bases. Input material: PBMCs. The DNA sequence is as follows: TGTGCCAGCAGTGAGGGGGCCAATCAGCCCCAGCATTTT. It encodes CASSEGANQPQHF. When the CDR3 is completed using the reference TRBV2 and TRBJ1-5 genes on either side, the full variable domain is EPEVTQTPSHQVTQMGQEVILRCVPISNHLYFYWYRQILGQKVEFLVSFYNNEISEKSEIFDDQFSVERPDGSNFTLKIRSTKLEDSAMYFCASSEGANQPQHFGDGTRLSIL.